This paragraph covers one T cell receptor (beta chain) sequence. Its antigen is unknown. This sample stems from a study of T cell responses to AZD1222 COVID-19 vaccine. Overall study: Second doses were pooled across both intervals (about 4 or about 12 weeks).

Trimming pared 0 bases from V and 2 bases from J, leaving 8 bases between. Germline CDR1 GTSNPN, CDR2 SVGIG (reference sequence). The CDR3 extends over 14 amino acids. The study's findings and limits: Clonal diversity was possibly underestimated, and the donors were mostly white British, with more females.

The data were produced by immunoSEQ multiplex PCR, yet TCRdb's version contains in-frame clones alone and is incomplete. The sample includes roughly 120,000 clones, around 86% of them seen just once. The sample consisted of peripheral blood, taken on day 0 of AZD1222 vaccination. The sequence was obtained from an adult in good health. The chain uses TRBV30 and TRBJ1-3; tentative D call: TRBD1 (5 bases). CDR3 coding DNA: TGTGCCTGGAGTGTAGTAGGGGCTGGAAACACCATATATTTT. Amino acid sequence: CAWSVVGAGNTIYF.